Presented here are 32 T cell receptor beta chains from one specimen sequenced in a study of T cell changes during pregnancy in multiple sclerosis (dated by TCRdb to the late 2010s). Libraries were made using the immunoSEQ multiplex PCR assay. TCRdb holds this immuneACCESS table with in-frame rearrangements only. Some clones are missing; in checked studies, unresolved V genes explain under half, and the rest has no known cause. This sample gives some 52,000 clones in total; just over 90% of them show up just once. The ten largest clones take up 0.35% to 0.45% of the sample. Specimen: CD4+ T cells from peripheral blood mononuclear cells, collected before pregnancy. Receptor source: a female donor with multiple sclerosis, enrolled in a pregnancy study.

This clone was observed a handful of times. This chain links TRBV5-5 with TRBJ1-1, with D uncertain. The CDR3 has 14 residues. V was trimmed by 2 bases and J by 3 bases, leaving 11 bases between them. CDR1 and CDR2 from the germline V gene are SGHKS and YYEKEE (reference sequence). This CDR3 is CASSFWVEDTEAFF. In DNA form, the CDR3 reads TGTGCCAGCAGCTTTTGGGTGGAGGACACTGAAGCTTTCTTT.

This sequence joins TRBV6-5 and TRBJ1-1; D is perhaps TRBD1 (5 bases). Germline V lookup: CDR1 MNHEY, CDR2 SVGAGI. Trimming left V 6 bases short and J 3 bases short, with 14 bases between. CDR3 length equals 14 residues. The chain's CDR3 is CASSPLPRDTEAFF. CDR3 DNA: TGTGCCAGCAGCCCCTTACCCAGGGACACTGAAGCTTTCTTT.

V is TRBV5-8 and J is TRBJ2-6; tentatively, D is TRBD1 (6 bases). This CDR3 has 15 amino acids. Germline assignment: CDR1 SGHTS and CDR2 YDEGEE. Between the trimmed V and J ends, which lost 4 bases and 2 bases, there was a span of 10 bases. The CDR3 region has the DNA TGTGCCAGCAGCCTACACAGGGCTGGGGCCAACGTCCTGACTTTC. Its protein product is CASSLHRAGANVLTF.

This chain joins TRBV4-1 and TRBJ2-7, with D possibly being TRBD1 (7 bases). This CDR3 has 14 residues. Germline loops: CDR1 MGHRA, CDR2 YSYEKL. V lost 0 bases, J lost 7 bases, and 13 bases lay in between. This CDR3 is CASSQEYQGGEQYF. DNA for the CDR3: TGCGCCAGCAGCCAAGAATATCAGGGGGGAGAGCAGTACTTC.

V usage is TRBV5-1 and J usage is TRBJ2-7, with 8 positions matching TRBD2. Trimming cost V 4 bases and J 5 bases; bases outside gene matches: 8. This CDR3 spans 14 amino acids. Per germline, CDR1 SGHRS and CDR2 YFSETQ. CDR3 protein: CASSPGTSSHEQYF. The CDR3 coding sequence is TGCGCCAGCAGCCCGGGGACTAGTAGCCACGAGCAGTACTTC.

This clone was counted a single time. The chain uses TRBV2 and TRBJ2-7; D may be TRBD1 (6 bases). Trimming stripped 4 bases from V and 2 bases from J, with 12 bases between. This CDR3 spans 14 amino acids. Germline CDR1 is SNHLY and CDR2 is FYNNEI. The CDR3 region has the DNA TGTGCCAGCAGTGCGGGACACGGGGCCTACGAGCAGTACTTC. The encoded protein is CASSAGHGAYEQYF.

The chain uses TRBV5-1 and TRBJ2-7, with D possibly TRBD2 on 5 matching bases. The CDR3 spans 15 residues. V gave up 4 bases and J gave up 3 bases, with 17 bases separating them. CDR1 is SGHRS and CDR2 is YFSETQ in the germline V gene. The CDR3 region is CASSPRRADYYEQYF. DNA of the CDR3: TGCGCCAGCAGCCCGAGGCGGGCAGATTACTACGAGCAGTACTTC.

The chain combines TRBV28 with TRBJ2-2; 10 bases fit TRBD2. The CDR3 loop spans 17 amino acids. Germline V CDR1 and CDR2: MDHEN, SYDVKM. Unmatched junction bases numbered 2, after V lost 1 base and J lost 0 bases. The CDR3 bases are TGTGCCAGCAGTTTATTAGGGACTAGCGCGAACACCGGGGAGCTGTTTTTT. Translation gives CASSLLGTSANTGELFF.

The chain combines TRBV7-8 with TRBJ2-4; TRBD1 aligns across 12 bases. Trimming cost V 1 base and J 1 base; bases outside gene matches: 8. The CDR3 is 19 amino acids. The germline gives CDR1 SGHVS, CDR2 FQNEAQ. CDR3 bases: TGTGCCAGCAGCTTAGTTGGGACAGGGGGCATCTCCGCCAAAAACATTCAGTACTTC. This encodes CASSLVGTGGISAKNIQYF. Full variable domain (remainder filled in from reference TRBV7-8 and TRBJ2-4): GAGVSQSPRYKVAKRGQDVALRCDPISGHVSLFWYQQALGQGPEFLTYFQNEAQLDKSGLPSDRFFAERPEGSVSTLKIQRTQQEDSAVYLCASSLVGTGGISAKNIQYFGAGTRLSVL.

The chain uses TRBV11-3 and TRBJ2-5; 11 bases line up with TRBD1. Germline CDR1 and CDR2: SGHNT and YENEEA. Unmatched junction bases numbered 6, after V lost 4 bases and J lost 5 bases. The CDR3 is 15 residues long. In DNA form, the CDR3 reads TGTGCCAGCAGCTCACGGACAGGGGGCGGTGAGACCCAGTACTTC. As protein: CASSSRTGGGETQYF.

The chain is built from TRBV5-1 and TRBJ2-3; TRBD2 might be the D (6 bases). The CDR3 is 14 residues long. Germline V lookup: CDR1 SGHRS, CDR2 YFSETQ. Trimming removed 2 bases at V and 8 bases at J, with 15 bases between. The CDR3 reads CASSLIPGGVTQYF. For the CDR3, the DNA is TGCGCCAGCAGCTTAATCCCCGGGGGAGTTACGCAGTATTTT.

The chain uses TRBV6-1 and TRBJ1-3; TRBD1 might be the D (6 bases). Trimming pared 4 bases from V and 0 bases from J, leaving 10 bases between. The germline V gene encodes CDR1 MNHNS and CDR2 SASEGT. The CDR3 contains 15 residues. The CDR3 region is CASSGGGISGNTIYF. DNA for the CDR3: TGTGCCAGCAGTGGGGGGGGCATCTCTGGAAACACCATATATTTT.

The gene calls are TRBV28 and TRBJ1-2, with TRBD1 identical over 7 bases. V lost 6 bases and J lost 6; bases outside the gene matches: 4. There are 12 residues in the CDR3. CDR1 and CDR2 from the germline V gene are MDHEN and SYDVKM. The DNA of the CDR3 is TGTGCCAGCAGGGGACAGCTACATGGCTACACCTTC. Protein: CASRGQLHGYTF.

The table lists this clone with many counts. V is TRBV2 and J is TRBJ2-7; the D gene is possibly TRBD1 (6 bases). Germline V CDR1 and CDR2: SNHLY, FYNNEI. V shed 6 bases and J shed 2 bases, with 26 bases lying between them. CDR3 length: 18 residues. The CDR3 loop is CASRDTGLFSATAYEQYF. CDR3 sequence (DNA): TGTGCCAGCAGGGACACAGGGTTATTTAGCGCTACCGCCTACGAGCAGTACTTC.

The chain joins TRBV7-9 to TRBJ1-1; D remains unclear. V was clipped by 2 bases and J by 1 base, with 8 bases between them. Per the germline V gene, CDR1 is SEHNR and CDR2 is FQNEAQ (reference sequence). The CDR3 is 14 residues long. The CDR3 reads CASSLSTGNTEAFF. In DNA form, the CDR3 reads TGTGCCAGCAGCTTATCCACGGGGAACACTGAAGCTTTCTTT.

The rearrangement links TRBV18 to TRBJ2-1, with 8 nucleotides matching TRBD1. Trimming at V came to 3 bases and at J to 1 base, leaving 8 bases not matched to a gene. Looked up from germline, CDR1 is KGHSH and CDR2 is LQKENI. The CDR3 extends over 17 amino acids. The DNA of the CDR3 is TGTGCCAGCTCACCCGACTCGACAGGGGCGTCCTACAATGAGCAGTTCTTC. Translating gives CASSPDSTGASYNEQFF. The entire variable domain, with the rest obtained from reference TRBV18 and TRBJ2-1, is as follows: NAGVMQNPRHLVRRRGQEARLRCSPMKGHSHVYWYRQLPEEGLKFMVYLQKENIIDESGMPKERFSAEFPKEGPSILRIQQVVRGDSAAYFCASSPDSTGASYNEQFFGPGTRLTVL.

The chain joins TRBV4-1 to TRBJ1-4; 7 bases agree with TRBD1. This CDR3 comprises 15 residues. Germline V gene lookup returns CDR1 MGHRA and CDR2 YSYEKL. J lost 10 bases, V lost 0 bases, and 8 bases had no gene match. CDR3 DNA sequence: TGCGCCAGCAGCCAAGATGGGGGACAGCCGGGAAAACTGTTTTTT. Its protein product is CASSQDGGQPGKLFF.

The chain joins TRBV18 to TRBJ1-3; no clear D gene. The CDR3 spans 15 residues. CDR1 KGHSH and CDR2 LQKENI come from the germline V gene. V lost 3 bases and J lost 2, with 11 bases in between. CDR3 coding DNA: TGTGCCAGCTCACCTTTGGAGAGACCTGGAAACACCATATATTTT. Amino acid sequence: CASSPLERPGNTIYF.

This CDR3 is CASSLGGTSFGEQYF. CDR3 in DNA: TGTGCCAGCAGCTTAGGCGGGACTTCCTTTGGCGAGCAGTACTTC. V is TRBV13 and J is TRBJ2-7, with D perhaps TRBD2 (6 bases). The CDR3 is made up of 15 amino acids. Germline V lookup: CDR1 PRHDT, CDR2 FYEKMQ (reference sequence). The V gene lost 0 bases and the J gene lost 6 bases, with 15 bases spanning the gap.

The V and J genes are TRBV6-1 and TRBJ2-5; 8 bases line up with TRBD2. This CDR3 contains 15 residues. V lost 8 bases, J lost 6 bases, and 14 bases stayed unmatched. The germline gives CDR1 MNHNS, CDR2 SASEGT. The CDR3 nucleotides are TGTGCCAGCTGTCGAGAGACTAGCGCTCAAAAGACCCAGTACTTC. Translation: CASCRETSAQKTQYF.

The V call is TRBV30, the J call TRBJ2-3; weak D call: TRBD2 (7 bases). Germline V lookup: CDR1 GTSNPN, CDR2 SVGIG (reference sequence). CDR3 size: 14 residues. Trimming removed 8 bases at V and 10 bases at J, with 25 bases between. The CDR3 loop is CARKGGGLTHPQYF. CDR3 bases: TGTGCCAGGAAGGGGGGAGGGCTTACCCACCCGCAGTATTTT.

The chain is built from TRBV27 and TRBJ1-6; D remains unclear. Germline V gene sequence: CDR1 MNHEY, CDR2 SMNVEV (reference sequence). This CDR3 is 16 amino acids long. The germline V and J ends were trimmed by 6 bases and 0 bases, with 12 bases remaining between them. CDR3 loop: CASSTRPSSYNSPLHF. The CDR3 region has the DNA TGTGCCAGCAGCACGAGGCCTAGCTCCTATAATTCACCCCTCCACTTT.

The V and J genes are TRBV11-2 and TRBJ2-5, with TRBD2 matching over 14 bases. The CDR3 length is 19 residues. Trimming removed 5 bases from V and 5 bases from J; junction bases left unmatched: 16. Germline CDR1 SGHAT, CDR2 FQNNGV. CDR3 protein: CASSPGGLAGGTFRETQYF. The DNA of the CDR3 is TGTGCCAGCAGCCCGGGAGGACTAGCGGGAGGCACCTTCCGCGAGACCCAGTACTTC.

This chain connects TRBV30 to TRBJ1-1, with 8 bases that match TRBD1. This CDR3 is built from 15 residues. The V gene end was trimmed by 0 bases and the J gene end by 5 bases; junction bases not matched to a gene: 8. Germline V CDR1 and CDR2: GTSNPN, SVGIG (reference sequence). The DNA for the CDR3 is TGTGCCTGGAGTGTATATGTCCAGGGGGCAACTGAAGCTTTCTTT. Translation: CAWSVYVQGATEAFF. Using reference TRBV30 and TRBJ1-1 for the parts outside the CDR3, the full variable domain is SQTIHQWPATLVQPVGSPLSLECTVEGTSNPNLYWYRQAAGRGLQLLFYSVGIGQISSEVPQNLSASRPQDRQFILSSKKLLLSDSGFYLCAWSVYVQGATEAFFGQGTRLTVV.

The chain uses TRBV5-4 and TRBJ2-5, with D maybe TRBD1 (6 bases). The CDR3 length is 13 residues. The germline gives CDR1 SGHNT, CDR2 YYREEE (reference sequence). Trimming left V 2 bases short and J 4 bases short, with 9 bases between. CDR3 in amino acids: CASSFGGGETQYF. Here the CDR3 DNA reads TGTGCCAGCAGCTTTGGGGGCGGAGAGACCCAGTACTTC.

The rearrangement joins TRBV5-1 to TRBJ2-3; 8 bases line up with TRBD1. Germline CDR1 is SGHRS and CDR2 is YFSETQ. Trimming removed 2 bases from V and 1 base from J; junction bases left unmatched: 3. There are 15 residues in the CDR3. CDR3 nucleotides: TGCGCCAGCAGCTTAGTACAGGGGGGCACAGATACGCAGTATTTT. Encoded protein: CASSLVQGGTDTQYF. The full variable domain, in which reference TRBV5-1 and TRBJ2-3 provide the parts outside the CDR3, is KAGVTQTPRYLIKTRGQQVTLSCSPISGHRSVSWYQQTPGQGLQFLFEYFSETQRNKGNFPGRFSGRQFSNSRSEMNVSTLELGDSALYLCASSLVQGGTDTQYFGPGTRLTVL.

The V call is TRBV15, the J call TRBJ2-3, with 8 bases that match TRBD1. V was clipped by 0 bases and J by 5 bases; unmatched bases: 7. Per germline, CDR1 LNHNV and CDR2 YYDKDF (reference sequence). This CDR3 is 16 amino acids long. CDR3 amino acids: CATSREGRGRIDTQYF. For the CDR3, the DNA is TGTGCCACCAGCAGAGAGGGCAGGGGGCGCATAGATACGCAGTATTTT.

The chain is built from TRBV27 and TRBJ2-1; possible D gene TRBD1, 6 bases. The V and J ends lost 5 bases and 1 base respectively, with 12 bases between them. The CDR3 has 15 residues. CDR1 MNHEY and CDR2 SMNVEV come from the germline V gene (reference sequence). The CDR3 DNA follows: TGTGCCAGCAGTCCGGGGACACTTTCCTACAATGAGCAGTTCTTC. Its translation is CASSPGTLSYNEQFF.

V usage is TRBV30 and J usage is TRBJ1-3; D is unclear. The CDR3 runs to 13 residues. Germline V gene sequence: CDR1 GTSNPN, CDR2 SVGIG (reference sequence). V was shortened by 1 base and J by 2 bases, with 6 bases between the two germline ends. Here the CDR3 DNA reads TGTGCCTGGAGTGGCGGGACTGGAAACACCATATATTTT. This encodes CAWSGGTGNTIYF.

The V gene is TRBV6-1, the J gene TRBJ1-3; D is unresolved. CDR3 length: 13 amino acids. From germline, CDR1 is MNHNS and CDR2 SASEGT. The V end lost 8 bases, the J end lost 0 bases, and 8 bases lay between the germline ends. For the CDR3, the DNA is TGTGCCAGCCAGGTACTCTCTGGAAACACCATATATTTT. This codes for CASQVLSGNTIYF.

The J gene is TRBJ2-1, the V gene TRBV11-2; TRBD1 agrees at 8 bases. Germline V gene lookup returns CDR1 SGHAT and CDR2 FQNNGV. The CDR3 totals 15 residues. Unmatched junction bases numbered 4, after V lost 0 bases and J lost 6 bases. Here the CDR3 reads CASSLDSGQGNEQFF. CDR3 sequence (DNA): TGTGCCAGCAGCTTAGACTCCGGACAGGGCAATGAGCAGTTCTTC.

This clone was found a few times. The CDR3 sequence is CASSLGAGLLGGYTF. In nucleotides, the CDR3 is TGCGCCAGCAGCTTGGGAGCGGGGCTATTGGGAGGCTACACCTTC. V is TRBV5-1 and J is TRBJ1-2, with a tentative D call TRBD1 (5 bases). CDR3 size: 15 residues. V was pared by 0 bases and J by 8 bases, with 17 bases between. CDR1 is SGHRS, CDR2 YFSETQ, per germline. The complete variable domain, with remaining parts taken from reference TRBV5-1 and TRBJ1-2, reads KAGVTQTPRYLIKTRGQQVTLSCSPISGHRSVSWYQQTPGQGLQFLFEYFSETQRNKGNFPGRFSGRQFSNSRSEMNVSTLELGDSALYLCASSLGAGLLGGYTFGSGTRLTVV.